Below, 9 T cell receptor beta chains from the same sample are listed, as sequenced in a study of T cell responses to AZD1222 COVID-19 vaccine. Assay: immunoSEQ multiplex PCR; the TCRdb copy retains only in-frame clones and omits some. The table shows about 60,000 clones, with approximately 85% occurring only once. The source was peripheral blood, collected on day 0 of MenACWY control vaccination. The origin of the receptors is an adult in good health.

The gene calls are TRBV5-1 and TRBJ2-1, with 8 positions matching TRBD2. The V gene's germline CDR1 is SGHRS and CDR2 YFSETQ. The J segment lost 4 bases and the V segment lost 4 bases, leaving 7 bases of the junction unmatched. CDR3 size: 15 residues. The DNA for the CDR3 is TGCGCCAGCAGCCCGGGGACTAGTTTTTACAATGAGCAGTTCTTC. Translation gives CASSPGTSFYNEQFF.

The chain couples TRBV27 to TRBJ2-3; D call uncertain. V was trimmed by 6 bases and J by 3 bases, leaving 10 bases between them. CDR1 and CDR2 from the germline V gene are MNHEY and SMNVEV (reference sequence). This CDR3 spans 13 amino acids. The CDR3 coding sequence is TGTGCCAGCAGCGACCCGGTGACAGATACGCAGTATTTT. It codes for CASSDPVTDTQYF.

This clone was observed a handful of times. The J gene is TRBJ1-1, the V gene TRBV7-9; the match to TRBD1 covers 11 bases. The V gene end was trimmed by 2 bases and the J gene end by 5 bases; junction bases not matched to a gene: 16. Germline loops: CDR1 SEHNR, CDR2 FQNEAQ (reference sequence). The CDR3 extends over 19 amino acids. DNA of the CDR3: TGTGCCAGCAGCTTATGGTTCGATCATTTGGACAGGGGGCATACTGAAGCTTTCTTT. Translated, it gives CASSLWFDHLDRGHTEAFF.

The rearrangement links TRBV5-6 to TRBJ2-1, with 8 nucleotides matching TRBD2. CDR1 and CDR2 (germline): SGHDT, YYEEEE. Trimming took 2 bases from V and 9 from J; bases not matched to a gene: 4. CDR3 length: 13 amino acids. CDR3 coding DNA: TGTGCCAGCAGCTTTGCCGGGGGGGTTGAGCAGTTCTTC. Translated: CASSFAGGVEQFF. The variable domain in full, with the rest retrieved from reference TRBV5-6 and TRBJ2-1, is DAGVTQSPTHLIKTRGQQVTLRCSPKSGHDTVSWYQQALGQGPQFIFQYYEEEERQRGNFPDRFSGHQFPNYSSELNVNALLLGDSALYLCASSFAGGVEQFFGPGTRLTVL.

The chain has TRBV6-5 and TRBJ2-7; 13 bases match TRBD2. The V gene's germline CDR1 is MNHEY and CDR2 SVGAGI. The CDR3 has 15 residues. The J segment lost 5 bases and the V segment lost 6 bases, leaving 7 bases of the junction unmatched. The CDR3 protein is CASRVGTSGKDEQYF. The DNA of the CDR3 is TGTGCCAGCAGAGTGGGGACTAGCGGGAAGGACGAGCAGTACTTC.

This clone was observed a few times. This rearrangement joins TRBV7-3 to TRBJ2-6; maybe TRBD2 (5 bases). Per germline, CDR1 SGHTA and CDR2 FQGTGA. Deletions cut 2 bases from V and 4 bases from J, with 18 bases between. The CDR3 has 18 residues. This CDR3 is CASSLGYGPPGGANVLTF. CDR3 DNA sequence: TGTGCCAGCAGCTTAGGGTATGGTCCCCCGGGAGGGGCCAACGTCCTGACTTTC.

The chain is built from TRBV5-1 and TRBJ2-1; maybe TRBD2 (5 bases). This CDR3 comprises 17 residues. V lost 4 bases and J 3 bases, leaving 20 bases between the germline ends. The germline gives CDR1 SGHRS, CDR2 YFSETQ. The DNA of the CDR3 is TGCGCCAGCAGCAGGAACCCGTCGGACTTAAACTACAATGAGCAGTTCTTC. Protein: CASSRNPSDLNYNEQFF.

The chain uses TRBV10-3 and TRBJ1-4, with TRBD1 identical over 8 bases. The CDR3 covers 13 residues. V shed 10 bases, J shed 5 bases, and the junction held 6 bases outside the gene matches. Germline V gene sequence: CDR1 ENHRY, CDR2 SYGVKD. As DNA, the CDR3 is TGTGCCACGACTACAGGGGGGAATGAAAAACTGTTTTTT. It specifies CATTTGGNEKLFF.

The gene calls are TRBV29-1 and TRBJ2-1; a weak D match, TRBD1 (5 bases). This CDR3 has 14 amino acids. Looked up from germline, CDR1 is SQVTM and CDR2 is ANQGSEA. Deletions cut 4 bases from V and 1 base from J, with 11 bases between. The CDR3 sequence: CSVVGDLSYNEQFF. The CDR3 DNA reads as TGCAGCGTTGTAGGGGATCTTTCCTACAATGAGCAGTTCTTC.